These T cell receptor beta chains were read from a single sample in a study of beta chain features in type 1 diabetes. The protocol was immunoSEQ multiplex PCR, while the TCRdb copy is restricted to in-frame clones and leaves out a portion. The table lists about 370,000 clones, 8.5% to 10% of them singletons. The sample was central memory CD4+ T cells from blood. The receptors derive from a man younger than 45 with type 1 diabetes. The CDR3 runs from the conserved cysteine through the conserved F or W. A D gene is named only where the DNA matches it firmly. Clone size is given for some rows only: seen once, a few or many times, or a class if the clone is expanded.

TRBV6-5,few,TRBJ2-3,.,CASSEVGDTQYF,TGTGCCAGCAGTGAAGTAGGGGATACGCAGTATTTT
TRBV6-5,few,TRBJ2-7,.,CASRARVAPGYEQYF,TGTGCCAGCAGGGCTCGGGTGGCCCCCGGGTACGAGCAGTACTTC
TRBV6-1,few,TRBJ2-6,.,CASSEGFGISGANVLTF,TGTGCCAGCAGTGAAGGATTCGGGATCTCTGGGGCCAACGTCCTGACTTTC
TRBV6-1,.,TRBJ1-2,.,CASIHTRGYGYTF,TGTGCCAGCATCCATACCCGGGGCTATGGCTACACCTTC
TRBV4-1,many,TRBJ1-5,.,CASSRRTQEQPQHF,TGTGCCAGCAGCCGACGGACTCAGGAACAGCCCCAGCATTTT
TRBV14,many,TRBJ2-3,.,CASSPTTDTQYF,TGTGCCAGCAGCCCGACAACAGATACGCAGTATTTT
TRBV19,.,TRBJ1-2,.,CASSIVQPDNYGYTF,TGTGCCAGTAGTATCGTACAGCCGGATAACTATGGCTACACCTTC
TRBV13,many,TRBJ2-2,TRBD1,CASSIDLRDSRRNTGELFF,TGTGCCAGCAGCATCGACCTCCGGGACAGCCGGCGGAACACCGGGGAGCTGTTTTTT
TRBV19,few,TRBJ1-2,TRBD1,CATVDRATSNYGYTF,TGTGCCACCGTGGACAGGGCGACATCTAACTATGGCTACACCTTC
TRBV6-1,.,TRBJ1-2,TRBD1,CASSATGFDYGYTF,TGTGCCAGCAGTGCGACAGGGTTCGACTATGGCTACACCTTC
TRBV7-6,.,TRBJ2-1,.,CASSLIGTSYNEQFF,TGTGCCAGCAGCTTAATCGGGACCAGCTACAATGAGCAGTTCTTC
TRBV7-2,.,TRBJ1-2,.,CASSLLSRVRGYGYTF,TGTGCCAGCAGCCTACTCTCCAGGGTCCGTGGCTATGGCTACACCTTC
TRBV18,.,TRBJ2-1,TRBD2,CASSLAGSYNEQFF,TGTGCCAGCTCTCTAGCGGGCTCCTACAATGAGCAGTTCTTC
TRBV7-9,.,TRBJ2-7,.,CASSLFPLQQDLGSYEQYF,TGTGCCAGCAGCTTATTCCCCCTTCAACAGGACTTGGGTTCCTACGAGCAGTACTTC
TRBV20-1,.,TRBJ1-2,.,CSGQVNYGYTF,TGCAGTGGACAGGTCAACTATGGCTACACCTTC
TRBV7-9,.,TRBJ2-2,.,CASSLEGWDTGELFF,TGTGCCAGCAGCTTAGAAGGGTGGGACACCGGGGAGCTGTTTTTT
TRBV10-3,few,TRBJ1-2,.,CAISDHSAVSPNYGYTF,TGTGCCATCAGTGATCACTCGGCCGTGAGTCCTAACTATGGCTACACCTTC
TRBV11-2,few,TRBJ1-1,.,CASSLDGGSAEAFF,TGTGCCAGCAGCTTAGATGGGGGGTCCGCTGAAGCTTTCTTT
TRBV13,.,TRBJ1-3,.,CASSLRVGAGNTIYF,TGTGCCAGCAGCTTAAGGGTCGGAGCTGGAAACACCATATATTTT
TRBV29-1,few,TRBJ2-1,TRBD2,CSVVDILAGLYNEQFF,TGCAGCGTTGTGGATATACTAGCGGGGCTTTACAATGAGCAGTTCTTC
TRBV14,.,TRBJ2-7,TRBD1,CASSQLDRGSYEQYF,TGTGCCAGCAGCCAACTCGACAGGGGCTCCTACGAGCAGTACTTC
TRBV10-3,few,TRBJ2-3,TRBD1,CAATGTGNTDTQYF,TGTGCCGCTACCGGGACAGGGAATACAGATACGCAGTATTTT
TRBV11-3,.,TRBJ2-1,TRBD2,CASSQTSGSTNEQFF,TGTGCCAGCAGCCAAACTAGCGGGAGTACCAATGAGCAGTTCTTC
TRBV28,many,TRBJ2-7,.,CASTVRGEQYF,TGTGCCAGCACTGTAAGAGGCGAGCAGTACTTC
TRBV6-6,.,TRBJ1-2,TRBD1,CASSYPNSGTGNGYTF,TGTGCCAGCAGTTACCCAAACTCCGGGACAGGGAACGGCTACACCTTC
TRBV18,.,TRBJ2-3,.,CASSPSVGQENTDTQYF,TGTGCCAGCTCACCATCAGTCGGCCAAGAAAACACAGATACGCAGTATTTT
TRBV19,many,TRBJ2-5,.,CASSRRASVGETQYF,TGTGCCAGTAGTAGGCGGGCTAGCGTCGGGGAGACCCAGTACTTC
TRBV7-9,.,TRBJ1-2,.,CASSPPGLYGYTF,TGTGCCAGCAGCCCACCCGGCCTCTATGGCTACACCTTC
TRBV15,.,TRBJ1-1,TRBD1,CATSRDRGHSEAFF,TGTGCCACCAGCAGAGACAGGGGGCATTCTGAAGCTTTCTTT
TRBV7-8,few,TRBJ2-7,TRBD2,CASSLAPSGSNYEQYF,TGTGCCAGCAGCTTAGCTCCTAGCGGGAGTAACTACGAGCAGTACTTC
TRBV19,many,TRBJ2-1,TRBD1,CASRRDRGPDNEQFF,TGTGCCAGTAGAAGGGACAGGGGGCCCGACAATGAGCAGTTCTTC
TRBV6-6,few,TRBJ2-2,.,CASSSGQSSGELFF,TGTGCCAGCAGTTCTGGACAGTCTTCAGGGGAGCTGTTTTTT
TRBV7-2,.,TRBJ1-1,.,CASSLGLFGTLGTEAFF,TGTGCCAGCAGCTTAGGTCTCTTCGGGACGCTTGGCACTGAAGCTTTCTTT
TRBV19,few,TRBJ2-1,.,CASSPWTGDNEQFF,TGTGCCAGTAGTCCATGGACGGGAGACAATGAGCAGTTCTTC
TRBV5-4,.,TRBJ2-7,.,CASSSGGLSYEQYF,TGTGCCAGCAGTTCCGGGGGGCTGTCCTACGAGCAGTACTTC
TRBV9,.,TRBJ2-5,.,CASSVTLAHTETQYF,TGTGCCAGCAGCGTAACTCTAGCGCACACAGAGACCCAGTACTTC
TRBV29-1,few,TRBJ2-7,TRBD1,CSVDRGGNEQYF,TGCAGCGTAGACAGGGGGGGCAACGAGCAGTACTTC
TRBV27,.,TRBJ1-5,TRBD1,CASSLTGPLNQPQHF,TGTGCCAGCAGTTTGACAGGGCCGCTCAATCAGCCCCAGCATTTT
TRBV7-2,.,TRBJ2-5,TRBD2,CASSLSAGEVETQYF,TGTGCCAGCAGCTTATCTGCGGGAGAGGTTGAGACCCAGTACTTC
TRBV18,.,TRBJ2-5,.,CASSPEWGRETQYF,TGTGCCAGCTCACCTGAGTGGGGGCGAGAGACCCAGTACTTC
TRBV6-4,many,TRBJ1-1,.,CASSGLNTEAFF,TGTGCCAGCAGTGGACTGAACACTGAAGCTTTCTTT
TRBV5-1,many,TRBJ2-1,TRBD2,CASSISGRAGNEQFF,TGCGCCAGCAGCATTAGCGGGAGGGCAGGTAATGAGCAGTTCTTC
TRBV7-9,many,TRBJ2-3,TRBD1,CASSRDSIGDRGGF,TGTGCCAGCAGCCGTGATTCGATTGGGGACAGGGGAGGTTTT
TRBV4-1,many,TRBJ2-6,.,CASTGGRRSGANVLTF,TGCGCCAGCACTGGGGGGCGGAGGTCTGGGGCCAACGTCCTGACTTTC
TRBV5-4,.,TRBJ1-1,.,CASSLVMGQNTEAFF,TGTGCCAGCAGCTTGGTTATGGGACAGAACACTGAAGCTTTCTTT
TRBV7-9,.,TRBJ2-7,TRBD1,CASSSSGTGIPYEQYF,TGTGCCAGCAGCTCGTCCGGGACAGGGATCCCCTACGAGCAGTACTTC
TRBV28,.,TRBJ1-1,.,CASSFEGVTEAFF,TGTGCCAGCAGTTTTGAGGGGGTCACTGAAGCTTTCTTT